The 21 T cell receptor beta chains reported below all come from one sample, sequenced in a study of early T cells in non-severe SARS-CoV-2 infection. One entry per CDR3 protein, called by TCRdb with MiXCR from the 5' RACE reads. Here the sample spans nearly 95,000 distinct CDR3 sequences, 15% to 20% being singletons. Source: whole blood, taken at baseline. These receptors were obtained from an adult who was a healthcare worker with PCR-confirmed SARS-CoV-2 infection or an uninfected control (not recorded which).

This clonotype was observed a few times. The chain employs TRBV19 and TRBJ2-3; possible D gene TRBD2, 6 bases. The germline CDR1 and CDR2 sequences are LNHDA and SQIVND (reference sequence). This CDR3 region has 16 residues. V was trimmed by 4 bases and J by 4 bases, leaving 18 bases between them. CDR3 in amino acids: CASSTSSGFGPDTQYF. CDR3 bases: TGTGCCAGTAGTACGTCAAGCGGGTTTGGCCCAGATACGCAGTATTTT.

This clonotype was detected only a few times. CDR3 amino acids: CASSVTGTVYEQYF. CDR3 bases: TGCGCCAGCAGCGTAACCGGGACAGTCTACGAGCAGTACTTC. V usage is TRBV5-1 and J usage is TRBJ2-7; 7 positions agree with TRBD1. CDR3 length: 14 residues. The germline V gene encodes CDR1 SGHRS and CDR2 YFSETQ. The ends lost 4 bases at V and 3 bases at J; junction bases unmatched: 7. The full variable domain, rest sourced from reference TRBV5-1 and TRBJ2-7, is KAGVTQTPRYLIKTRGQQVTLSCSPISGHRSVSWYQQTPGQGLQFLFEYFSETQRNKGNFPGRFSGRQFSNSRSEMNVSTLELGDSALYLCASSVTGTVYEQYFGPGTRLTVT.

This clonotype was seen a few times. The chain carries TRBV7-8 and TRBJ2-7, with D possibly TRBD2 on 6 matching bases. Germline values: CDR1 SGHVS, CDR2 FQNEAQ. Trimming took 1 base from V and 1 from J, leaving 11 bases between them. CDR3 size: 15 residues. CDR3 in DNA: TGTGCCAGCAGCTTAGTCGAGACTAGATCCTACGAGCAGTACTTC. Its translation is CASSLVETRSYEQYF. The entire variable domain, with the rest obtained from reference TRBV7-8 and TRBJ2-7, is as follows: GAGVSQSPRYKVAKRGQDVALRCDPISGHVSLFWYQQALGQGPEFLTYFQNEAQLDKSGLPSDRFFAERPEGSVSTLKIQRTQQEDSAVYLCASSLVETRSYEQYFGPGTRLTVT.

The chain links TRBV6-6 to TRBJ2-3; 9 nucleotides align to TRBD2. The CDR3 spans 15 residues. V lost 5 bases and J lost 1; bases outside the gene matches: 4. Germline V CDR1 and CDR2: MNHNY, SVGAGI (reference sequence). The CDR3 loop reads CASSHWTSGTDTQYF. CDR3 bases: TGTGCCAGCAGTCATTGGACTAGCGGCACAGATACGCAGTATTTT.

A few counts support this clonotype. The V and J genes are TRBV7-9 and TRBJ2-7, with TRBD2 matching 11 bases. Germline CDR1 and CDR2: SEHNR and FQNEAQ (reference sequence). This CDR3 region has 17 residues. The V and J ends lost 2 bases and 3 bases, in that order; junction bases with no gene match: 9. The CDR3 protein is CASSLRSGLAGSYEQYF. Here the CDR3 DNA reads TGTGCCAGCAGCTTAAGGTCTGGACTAGCGGGCAGCTACGAGCAGTACTTC. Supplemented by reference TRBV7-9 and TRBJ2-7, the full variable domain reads DTGVSQNPRHKITKRGQNVTFRCDPISEHNRLYWYRQTLGQGPEFLTYFQNEAQLEKSRLLSDRFSAERPKGSFSTLEIQRTEQGDSAMYLCASSLRSGLAGSYEQYFGPGTRLTVT.

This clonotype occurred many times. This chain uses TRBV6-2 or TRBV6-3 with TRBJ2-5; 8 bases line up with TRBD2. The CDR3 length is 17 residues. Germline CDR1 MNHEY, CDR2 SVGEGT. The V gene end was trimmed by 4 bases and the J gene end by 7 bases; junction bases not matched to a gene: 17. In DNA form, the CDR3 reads TGTGCCAGCAGTTTGTCAGCCGGAGCTAGCGGGTCCGGGACCCAGTACTTC. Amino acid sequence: CASSLSAGASGSGTQYF.

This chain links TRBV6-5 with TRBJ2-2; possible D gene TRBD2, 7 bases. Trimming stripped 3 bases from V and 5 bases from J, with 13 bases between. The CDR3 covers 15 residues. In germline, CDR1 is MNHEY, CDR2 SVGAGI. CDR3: CASSYKRDKTGELFF. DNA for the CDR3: TGTGCCAGCAGTTATAAGCGGGACAAAACCGGGGAGCTGTTTTTT.

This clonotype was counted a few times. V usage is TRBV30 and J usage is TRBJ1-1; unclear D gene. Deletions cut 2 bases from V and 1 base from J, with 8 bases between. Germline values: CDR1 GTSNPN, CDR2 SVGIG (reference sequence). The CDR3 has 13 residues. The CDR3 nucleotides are TGTGCCTGGAGTCTGGTTTCGAACACTGAAGCTTTCTTT. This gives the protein CAWSLVSNTEAFF.

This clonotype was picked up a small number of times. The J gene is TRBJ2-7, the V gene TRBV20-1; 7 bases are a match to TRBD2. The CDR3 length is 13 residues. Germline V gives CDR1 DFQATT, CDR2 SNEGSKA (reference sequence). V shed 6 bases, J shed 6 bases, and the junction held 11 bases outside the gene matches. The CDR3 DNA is TGCAGTGCGATTGTGGGAGGGGCCTTCGAGCAGTACTTC. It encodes CSAIVGGAFEQYF.

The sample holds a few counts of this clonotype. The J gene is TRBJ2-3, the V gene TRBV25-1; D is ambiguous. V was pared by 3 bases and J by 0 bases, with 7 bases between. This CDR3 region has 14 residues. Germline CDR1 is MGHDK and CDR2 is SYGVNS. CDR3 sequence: CASSEVLSTDTQYF. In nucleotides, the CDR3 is TGTGCCAGCAGTGAGGTTCTTAGCACAGATACGCAGTATTTT.

The CDR3 protein is CASSLPGQGVDEQYF. CDR3 nucleotides: TGCGCCAGCAGCCTTCCGGGACAGGGAGTCGACGAGCAGTACTTC. The chain couples TRBV4-1 to TRBJ2-7; TRBD1 aligns across 9 bases. The CDR3 loop spans 15 amino acids. Germline-derived CDR1 and CDR2 are MGHRA and YSYEKL. Trimming took 4 bases from V and 5 from J; bases not matched to a gene: 9.

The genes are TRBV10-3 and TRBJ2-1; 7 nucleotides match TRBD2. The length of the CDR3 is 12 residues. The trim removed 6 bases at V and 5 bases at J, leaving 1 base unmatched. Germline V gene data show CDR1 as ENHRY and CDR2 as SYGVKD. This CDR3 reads CAISGTNNEQFF. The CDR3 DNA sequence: TGTGCCATCAGCGGGACTAACAATGAGCAGTTCTTC.

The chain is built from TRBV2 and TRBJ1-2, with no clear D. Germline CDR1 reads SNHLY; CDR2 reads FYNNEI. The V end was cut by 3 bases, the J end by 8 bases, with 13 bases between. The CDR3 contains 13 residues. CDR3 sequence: CASSDSGPLGYTF. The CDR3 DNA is TGTGCCAGCAGTGATTCGGGTCCCCTGGGCTACACCTTC.

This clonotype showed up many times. CDR3 region: CATSRDLAGDRDYGYTF. CDR3 DNA: TGTGCCACCAGCAGAGATCTCGCAGGGGACAGAGACTATGGCTACACCTTC. The rearrangement joins TRBV15 to TRBJ1-2; 7 bases agree with TRBD1. The CDR3 extends over 17 amino acids. V lost 0 bases to trimming and J lost 3 bases; unmatched junction nucleotides: 10. In germline, CDR1 is LNHNV, CDR2 YYDKDF (reference sequence).

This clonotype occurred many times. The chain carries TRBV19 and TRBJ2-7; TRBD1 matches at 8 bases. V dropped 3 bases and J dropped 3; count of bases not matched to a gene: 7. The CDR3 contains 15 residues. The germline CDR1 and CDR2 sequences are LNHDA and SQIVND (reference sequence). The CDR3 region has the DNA TGTGCCAGTAGTATTGGGGCGACAGGGGACTACGAGCAGTACTTC. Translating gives CASSIGATGDYEQYF. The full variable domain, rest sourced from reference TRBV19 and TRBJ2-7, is DGGITQSPKYLFRKEGQNVTLSCEQNLNHDAMYWYRQDPGQGLRLIYYSQIVNDFQKGDIAEGYSVSREKKESFPLTVTSAQKNPTAFYLCASSIGATGDYEQYFGPGTRLTVT.

The CDR3 here is CASSLGQTNTGELFF. For the CDR3, the DNA is TGTGCCAGCAGCTTAGGGCAAACGAACACCGGGGAGCTGTTTTTT. This chain connects TRBV7-2 to TRBJ2-2; D is ambiguous. Trimming took 1 base from V and 0 from J, leaving 6 bases between them. The germline gives CDR1 SGHTA, CDR2 FQGNSA. The CDR3 is made up of 15 amino acids.

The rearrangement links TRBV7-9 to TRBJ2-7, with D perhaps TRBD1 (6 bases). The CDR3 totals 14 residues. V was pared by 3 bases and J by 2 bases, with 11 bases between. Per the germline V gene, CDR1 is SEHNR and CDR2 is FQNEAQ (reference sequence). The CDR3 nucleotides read TGTGCCAGCAGCTTTGGGGGCTCGCCCTACGAGCAGTACTTC. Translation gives CASSFGGSPYEQYF.

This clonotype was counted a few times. DNA of the CDR3: TGTGCCAGCAGCCCCCGCGACAGGGGTCGAGATTCACCCCTCCACTTT. It specifies CASSPRDRGRDSPLHF. The V gene is TRBV9, the J gene TRBJ1-6; TRBD1 matches 8 bases. Germline CDR1 and CDR2: SGDLS and YYNGEE. Unmatched junction bases numbered 11, after V lost 4 bases and J lost 8 bases. This CDR3 has 16 residues.

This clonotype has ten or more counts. The CDR3 coding sequence is TGTGCCAGCAGCTTGGAACGGGCGGGAGGCGCCGGGGAGCTGTTTTTT. Protein product: CASSLERAGGAGELFF. J is TRBJ2-2 and V is TRBV5-6, with 8 bases lining up with TRBD2. The ends lost 0 bases at V and 6 bases at J; junction bases unmatched: 7. From germline, CDR1 is SGHDT and CDR2 YYEEEE. The CDR3 length is 16 residues. Filled out from reference TRBV5-6 and TRBJ2-2, the complete variable domain reads DAGVTQSPTHLIKTRGQQVTLRCSPKSGHDTVSWYQQALGQGPQFIFQYYEEEERQRGNFPDRFSGHQFPNYSSELNVNALLLGDSALYLCASSLERAGGAGELFFGEGSRLTVL.

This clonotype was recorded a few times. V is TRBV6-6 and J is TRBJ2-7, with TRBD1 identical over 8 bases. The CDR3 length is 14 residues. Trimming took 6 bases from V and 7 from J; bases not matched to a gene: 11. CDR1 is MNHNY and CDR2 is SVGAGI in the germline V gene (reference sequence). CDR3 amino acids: CASSRGQDLGEQYF. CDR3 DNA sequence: TGTGCCAGCAGCAGGGGACAGGACCTTGGGGAGCAGTACTTC.

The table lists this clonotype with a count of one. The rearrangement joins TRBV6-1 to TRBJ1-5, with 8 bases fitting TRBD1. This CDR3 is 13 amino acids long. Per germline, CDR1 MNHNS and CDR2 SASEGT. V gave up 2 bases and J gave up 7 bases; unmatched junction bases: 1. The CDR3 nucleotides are TGTGCCAGCAGTGAACAGGGGGCGCAGCCCCAGCATTTT. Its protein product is CASSEQGAQPQHF.